The TCR beta chain under discussion was sequenced for a study of T cell responses to AZD1222 COVID-19 vaccine. Turning to this clone: Its specificity is unknown.

This CDR3 has 14 residues. V lost 3 bases and J lost 7, with 13 bases in between. Germline loops: CDR1 MNHEY, CDR2 SVGEGT. Study observations and caveats: AZD1222 recipients seropositive at baseline numbered only five or six.

Produced via immunoSEQ multiplex PCR; TCRdb's table is partial and in-frame only. The sample contains 100,000 to 150,000 clones, more than 65% of which appear only once. This rearrangement joins TRBV6-2 or TRBV6-3 to TRBJ1-5; tentative D call: TRBD1 (5 bases). The sequenced sample was peripheral blood, obtained 28 days after the second AZD1222 dose. The clonotype comes from an adult who received the AZD1222 COVID-19 vaccine. CDR3 sequence reads: CASSYLQGGQPQHF. The CDR3, as DNA: TGTGCCAGCAGTTATCTCCAGGGCGGGCAGCCCCAGCATTTT.